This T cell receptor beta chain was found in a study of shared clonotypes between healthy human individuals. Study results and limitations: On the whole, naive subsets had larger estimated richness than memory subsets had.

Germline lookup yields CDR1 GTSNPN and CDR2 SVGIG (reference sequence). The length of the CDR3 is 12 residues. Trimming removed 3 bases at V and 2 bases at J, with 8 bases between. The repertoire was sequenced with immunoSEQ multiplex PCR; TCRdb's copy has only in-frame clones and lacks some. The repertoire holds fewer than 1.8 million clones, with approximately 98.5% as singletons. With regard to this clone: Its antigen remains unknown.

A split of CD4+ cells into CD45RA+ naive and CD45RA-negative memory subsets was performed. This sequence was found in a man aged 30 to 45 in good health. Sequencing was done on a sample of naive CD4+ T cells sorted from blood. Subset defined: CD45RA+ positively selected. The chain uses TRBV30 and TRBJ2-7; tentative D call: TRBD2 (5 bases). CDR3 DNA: TGTGCCTGGAGATCGGGAACCTACGAGCAGTACTTC. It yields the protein CAWRSGTYEQYF.